A single sample is the source of the 20 T cell receptor beta chains below, sequenced in a study of OX40 agonist ivuxolimab in advanced cancers. Sequenced by immunoSEQ multiplex PCR; TCRdb stores in-frame clones only, minus some. Of 50,000 or so clones listed, more than 70% were seen once; the top ten hold roughly 5.7%. The source material was CD4+ or CD8+ T cells sorted from blood, sampled in a trial of the OX40 agonist ivuxolimab. The receptors were gathered from an adult with an advanced solid tumor such as melanoma, head and neck, liver or kidney cancer.

A single count supports this clone. The chain recombines TRBV6-5 with TRBJ2-1; D not resolved. CDR3 length: 15 residues. V dropped 0 bases and J dropped 9 bases, with 15 bases sitting between them. Germline CDR1 MNHEY, CDR2 SVGAGI. The CDR3 DNA follows: TGTGCCAGCAGTTACTCTTATTCAGGACCCGGTGAGCAGTTCTTC. Its protein is CASSYSYSGPGEQFF.

The rearrangement joins TRBV19 to TRBJ1-5, with a weak D call TRBD1 (5 bases). The ends were cut back, 3 bases at V and 4 bases at J, with 7 bases in the middle. CDR1 is LNHDA and CDR2 is SQIVND in the germline V gene (reference sequence). This CDR3 contains 13 residues. The CDR3 loop reads CASSIGGNQPQHF. CDR3 bases: TGTGCCAGTAGTATCGGGGGGAATCAGCCCCAGCATTTT. The whole variable domain, filled in from reference TRBV19 and TRBJ1-5, reads DGGITQSPKYLFRKEGQNVTLSCEQNLNHDAMYWYRQDPGQGLRLIYYSQIVNDFQKGDIAEGYSVSREKKESFPLTVTSAQKNPTAFYLCASSIGGNQPQHFGDGTRLSIL.

This chain links TRBV10-2 with TRBJ2-2; D uncertain. V was shortened by 2 bases and J by 4 bases, with 11 bases between the two germline ends. Germline V gives CDR1 WSHSY, CDR2 SAAADI. The CDR3 length is 15 residues. CDR3 bases: TGCGCCAGCAGTGAGACCGCAGAGTTCACCGGGGAGCTGTTTTTT. This encodes CASSETAEFTGELFF.

The chain recombines TRBV27 with TRBJ2-1; 7 bases match TRBD2. CDR1 is MNHEY, CDR2 SMNVEV, per germline (reference sequence). This CDR3 spans 13 amino acids. J gave up 8 bases and V 6 bases, and 7 bases lay outside the gene matches. CDR3 nucleotides: TGTGCCAGCAGCGACTCCCGGGGGGATGAGCAGTTCTTC. It yields the protein CASSDSRGDEQFF.

This clone was recorded only once. The chain recombines TRBV13 with TRBJ2-6; 9 nucleotides match TRBD1. V shed 5 bases, J shed 1 base, and the junction held 3 bases outside the gene matches. The CDR3 length is 16 residues. Germline CDR1 PRHDT, CDR2 FYEKMQ (reference sequence). For the CDR3, the DNA is TGTGCCAGCAGCCCACAGGGGGCGTCTGGGGCCAACGTCCTGACTTTC. Residues: CASSPQGASGANVLTF.

The CDR3 loop is CASKMWGANEKLFF. CDR3 DNA: TGTGCCAGCAAGATGTGGGGCGCGAATGAAAAACTGTTTTTT. The chain has TRBV28 and TRBJ1-4; perhaps TRBD1 as D (5 bases). The V end was cut by 7 bases, the J end by 5 bases, with 14 bases between. In germline, CDR1 is MDHEN, CDR2 SYDVKM. The CDR3 runs to 14 residues.

V is TRBV27 and J is TRBJ1-2; D is possibly TRBD1 (5 bases). The CDR3 covers 12 residues. The germline V gene has CDR1 MNHEY and CDR2 SMNVEV (reference sequence). Trimming pared 2 bases from V and 6 bases from J, leaving 7 bases between. The DNA of the CDR3 is TGTGCCAGCAGTTTACCAGGGAATGGCTACACCTTC. Translation gives CASSLPGNGYTF.

This chain joins TRBV28 and TRBJ2-5, with TRBD1 as a possible D gene (8 bases). Germline assignment: CDR1 MDHEN and CDR2 SYDVKM. CDR3 length equals 16 residues. V lost 5 bases and J 5 bases, leaving 21 bases between the germline ends. CDR3 nucleotides: TGTGCCAGCAGTCTCCCCTCGACAGGGGAGGGCGAGACCCAGTACTTC. Residues: CASSLPSTGEGETQYF.

The V call is TRBV19, the J call TRBJ1-5; 8 bases fit TRBD1. Trimming took 5 bases from V and 0 from J; bases not matched to a gene: 6. Germline V lookup: CDR1 LNHDA, CDR2 SQIVND (reference sequence). The CDR3 sequence is 16 residues long. The CDR3 protein is CASSPRTGHSNQPQHF. CDR3 coding DNA: TGTGCCAGTAGTCCCCGGACAGGGCATAGCAATCAGCCCCAGCATTTT.

This clone occurred a few times. This chain connects TRBV11-2 to TRBJ1-2; 7 bases align to TRBD1. CDR3 length equals 14 residues. Germline V gene lookup returns CDR1 SGHAT and CDR2 FQNNGV. V lost 5 bases to trimming and J lost 5 bases; unmatched junction nucleotides: 8. CDR3: CASSDQGQLYGYTF. The CDR3 region has the DNA TGTGCCAGCAGCGACCAGGGACAGTTGTATGGCTACACCTTC.

This chain links TRBV7-2 with TRBJ2-7; 10 nucleotides agree with TRBD2. The J segment lost 0 bases and the V segment lost 1 base, leaving 9 bases of the junction unmatched. Germline CDR1 SGHTA, CDR2 FQGNSA. This CDR3 spans 18 amino acids. The CDR3 nucleotides are TGTGCCAGCAGCTTAGGGCTAGCGGGAGATCAAAGCTCCTACGAGCAGTACTTC. Amino acid sequence: CASSLGLAGDQSSYEQYF.

V usage is TRBV5-6 and J usage is TRBJ2-7; perhaps D is TRBD1 or TRBD2 (5 bases each). V was shortened by 0 bases and J by 4 bases, with 20 bases between the two germline ends. This CDR3 region has 17 residues. Looked up from germline, CDR1 is SGHDT and CDR2 is YYEEEE. CDR3 sequence: CASSLARFGRGGYEQYF. CDR3 coding DNA: TGTGCCAGCAGCTTGGCCCGTTTCGGTCGGGGCGGGTACGAGCAGTACTTC.

The rearrangement links TRBV7-9 to TRBJ1-4, with D hard to call. Germline lookup yields CDR1 SEHNR and CDR2 FQNEAQ (reference sequence). The CDR3 extends over 13 amino acids. Deletions cut 2 bases from V and 4 bases from J, with 5 bases between. The CDR3 DNA follows: TGTGCCAGCAGCTTAACCAGTAATGAAAAACTGTTTTTT. As protein: CASSLTSNEKLFF.

This clone was observed a single time. The chain employs TRBV27 and TRBJ2-1; D perhaps matches TRBD2 (5 bases). This CDR3 is built from 14 residues. Trimming cost V 3 bases and J 15 bases, with 21 bases left between them. The germline V gene has CDR1 MNHEY and CDR2 SMNVEV (reference sequence). Here the CDR3 reads CASSLRAFVGLPFF. CDR3 nucleotides: TGTGCCAGCAGTTTGAGGGCCTTCGTGGGCCTGCCGTTCTTC.

The V and J genes are TRBV7-9 and TRBJ2-1; D remains unclear. Looked up from germline, CDR1 is SEHNR and CDR2 is FQNEAQ (reference sequence). Trimming cost V 5 bases and J 4 bases, with 9 bases left between them. The CDR3 spans 13 residues. CDR3 amino acids: CASSLVGYNEQFF. CDR3 nucleotides: TGTGCCAGCAGCCTCGTGGGGTACAATGAGCAGTTCTTC.

The gene calls are TRBV9 and TRBJ2-7; 11 bases line up with TRBD2. Unmatched junction bases numbered 15, after V lost 3 bases and J lost 7 bases. The length of the CDR3 is 17 residues. Germline loops: CDR1 SGDLS, CDR2 YYNGEE. DNA of the CDR3: TGTGCCAGCAGCGCTCAGATCCCCCTAGCGGGGGGAGATGAGCAGTACGTC. Protein sequence: CASSAQIPLAGGDEQYV.

This clone was counted between two and nine times. This chain links TRBV9 with TRBJ1-2; the D gene is possibly TRBD1 (6 bases). V lost 3 bases, J lost 1 base, and 16 bases lay in between. The CDR3 is 16 residues long. Germline CDR1 reads SGDLS; CDR2 reads YYNGEE. The CDR3 nucleotides are TGTGCCAGCAGCGCCGGCGCTCGGGACATTAACTATGGCTACACCTTC. It specifies CASSAGARDINYGYTF. The entire variable domain, with the rest obtained from reference TRBV9 and TRBJ1-2, is as follows: DSGVTQTPKHLITATGQRVTLRCSPRSGDLSVYWYQQSLDQGLQFLIQYYNGEERAKGNILERFSAQQFPDLHSELNLSSLELGDSALYFCASSAGARDINYGYTFGSGTRLTVV.

The genes are TRBV7-8 and TRBJ1-1; 7 bases are shared with TRBD1. Germline loops: CDR1 SGHVS, CDR2 FQNEAQ. V gave up 5 bases and J gave up 1 base; unmatched junction bases: 16. The CDR3 consists of 18 residues. The CDR3 DNA reads as TGTGCCAGCAGCCCTGGGGTAGGGGGCGAGTTGTGGAACACTGAAGCTTTCTTT. Translated, it gives CASSPGVGGELWNTEAFF.

This clone was seen a single time. The chain has TRBV6-5 and TRBJ1-4; D is unclear. Per the germline V gene, CDR1 is MNHEY and CDR2 is SVGAGI. The CDR3 is 15 residues long. Trimming removed 7 bases at V and 3 bases at J, with 15 bases between. The CDR3 spells CASKETGSPNEKLFF. The CDR3 DNA is TGTGCCAGCAAGGAAACCGGATCTCCTAATGAAAAACTGTTTTTT.

This sequence joins TRBV27 and TRBJ2-5; the match to TRBD2 covers 14 bases. Trimming at V came to 6 bases and at J to 1 base, leaving 7 bases not matched to a gene. CDR1 and CDR2 (germline): MNHEY, SMNVEV (reference sequence). The CDR3 has 17 amino acids. This CDR3 is CASRPSGLAGVQETQYF. DNA for the CDR3: TGTGCCAGCAGACCGTCGGGACTAGCGGGAGTCCAAGAGACCCAGTACTTC.